The entry that follows covers one T cell receptor beta chain sequence. Antigen: not known. Built from TCR beta cDNA, the libraries had unique molecular identifiers in them. cDNA molecules numbering roughly 0.5 million came from approximately 0.91 to 9.4 million T cells. TCRdb itself ran the PCR reads through MiXCR, one entry per CDR3 protein. Among approximately 730,000 distinct CDR3 sequences listed, 30% were seen once. The germline V gene has CDR1 DFQATT and CDR2 SNEGSKA (reference sequence). This CDR3 is 13 amino acids long. The V gene end was trimmed by 3 bases and the J gene end by 7 bases; junction bases not matched to a gene: 6. The record originates from a study of post-analysis software for immune sequencing data. Study-level information: Patients with relapsing-remitting, secondary progressive and progressive-relapsing multiple sclerosis courses were all represented. General study points: Multiple sclerosis patients had significantly lower normalized Chao1 diversity than controls. In patients, five or six TRBV segments were more frequent than in controls, with TRBV5-6, TRBV5-1 and TRBV20-1 among them. Analysis by F measure revealed that same-batch samples clustered strongly together.

This TCR derives from a girl aged 5 to 17 with multiple sclerosis. The V gene is TRBV20-1, the J gene TRBJ1-5; 7 bases agree with TRBD1. Material for sequencing was blood. The CDR3 here is CSARDLQGQPQHF. Here the CDR3 DNA reads TGCAGTGCTAGGGATCTACAGGGGCAGCCCCAGCATTTT.